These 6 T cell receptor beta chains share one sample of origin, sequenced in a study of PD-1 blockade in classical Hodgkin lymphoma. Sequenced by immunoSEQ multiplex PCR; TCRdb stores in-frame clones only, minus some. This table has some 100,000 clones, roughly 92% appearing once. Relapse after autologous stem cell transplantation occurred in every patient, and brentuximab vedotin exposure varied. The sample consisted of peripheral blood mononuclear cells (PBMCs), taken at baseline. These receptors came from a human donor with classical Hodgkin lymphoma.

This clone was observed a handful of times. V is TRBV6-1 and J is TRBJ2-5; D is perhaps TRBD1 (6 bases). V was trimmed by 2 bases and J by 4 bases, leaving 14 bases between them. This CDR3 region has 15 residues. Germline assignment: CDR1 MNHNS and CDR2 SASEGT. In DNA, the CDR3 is TGTGCCAGCAGTGAACAGACAGGAGAAGGAGAGACCCAGTACTTC. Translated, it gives CASSEQTGEGETQYF.

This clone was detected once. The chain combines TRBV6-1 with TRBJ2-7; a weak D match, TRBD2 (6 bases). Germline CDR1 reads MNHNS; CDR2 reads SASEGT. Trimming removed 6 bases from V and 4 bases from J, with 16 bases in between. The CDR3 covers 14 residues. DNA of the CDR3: TGTGCCAGCAGCTCCCTCGGGGGATTGTACGAGCAGTACTTC. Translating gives CASSSLGGLYEQYF.

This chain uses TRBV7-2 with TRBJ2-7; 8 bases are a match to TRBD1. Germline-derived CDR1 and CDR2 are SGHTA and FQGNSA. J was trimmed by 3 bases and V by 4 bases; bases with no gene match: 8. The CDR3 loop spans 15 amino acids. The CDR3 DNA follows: TGTGCCAGCAGCTACGCCGGGACAGGCTACTACGAGCAGTACTTC. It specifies CASSYAGTGYYEQYF.

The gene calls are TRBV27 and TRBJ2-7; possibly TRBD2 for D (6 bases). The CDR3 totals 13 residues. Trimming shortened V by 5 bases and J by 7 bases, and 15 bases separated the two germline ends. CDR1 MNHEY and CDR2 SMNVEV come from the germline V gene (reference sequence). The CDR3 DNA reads TGTGCCAGCAGTCCCCGGTTACGGGAGGAGCAGTACTTC. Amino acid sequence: CASSPRLREEQYF.

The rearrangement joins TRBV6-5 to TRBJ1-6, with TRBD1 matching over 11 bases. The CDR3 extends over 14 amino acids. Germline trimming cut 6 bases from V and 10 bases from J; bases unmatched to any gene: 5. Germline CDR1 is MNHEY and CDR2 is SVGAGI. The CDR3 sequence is CASRDRGHKSPLHF. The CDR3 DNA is TGTGCCAGCAGGGACAGGGGGCACAAGTCACCCCTCCACTTT.

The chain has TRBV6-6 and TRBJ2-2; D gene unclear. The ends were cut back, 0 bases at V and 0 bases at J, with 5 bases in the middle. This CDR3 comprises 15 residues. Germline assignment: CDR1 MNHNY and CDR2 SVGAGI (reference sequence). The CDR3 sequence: CASSYSAANTGELFF. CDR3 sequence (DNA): TGTGCCAGCAGTTACTCAGCCGCGAACACCGGGGAGCTGTTTTTT.